These 20 T cell receptor beta chains share one sample of origin, sequenced in a study of CD8 T cells in ankylosing spondylitis. TCRdb itself ran the 5' RACE reads through MiXCR, one entry per CDR3 protein. The sample consists of a few hundred thousand distinct CDR3 sequences, more than 20% of them appearing once. Sequenced material: blood, either unsorted or a sorted T cell fraction (not recorded which). The receptors were gathered from a male donor with ankylosing spondylitis or in good health (not recorded which).

This chain links TRBV2 with TRBJ2-7; 9 nucleotides align to TRBD2. CDR1 is SNHLY and CDR2 is FYNNEI in the germline V gene. The CDR3 totals 14 residues. Trimming at V came to 3 bases and at J to 5 bases, leaving 5 bases not matched to a gene. The CDR3 protein is CASSDSGGAHEQYF. The DNA for the CDR3 is TGTGCCAGCAGTGATAGCGGGGGAGCCCACGAGCAGTACTTC.

There are a few counts of this clonotype. This chain joins TRBV19 and TRBJ2-1, with D uncertain. Germline loops: CDR1 LNHDA, CDR2 SQIVND (reference sequence). This CDR3 has 13 amino acids. V lost 5 bases to trimming and J lost 4 bases, with 9 bases between them. The CDR3 is CASSVSPYNEQFF. The CDR3 region has the DNA TGTGCCAGTAGTGTTTCGCCGTACAATGAGCAGTTCTTC.

This clonotype was recorded a few times. The V gene is TRBV12-3 or TRBV12-4, the J gene TRBJ2-2; 7 positions match TRBD1. V shed 6 bases and J 6 bases; nucleotides not matched to a gene: 10. There are 15 residues in the CDR3. CDR3 region: CASSAPGGRAGELFF. Here the CDR3 DNA reads TGTGCCAGCAGCGCACCAGGGGGAAGGGCCGGGGAGCTGTTTTTT.

J is TRBJ2-7 and V is TRBV5-5, with TRBD1 identical over 7 bases. Germline trimming cut 5 bases from V and 2 bases from J; bases unmatched to any gene: 4. The length of the CDR3 is 13 residues. The germline gives CDR1 SGHKS, CDR2 YYEKEE (reference sequence). The CDR3 sequence is CASRQGGPYEQYF. DNA of the CDR3: TGTGCCAGCAGACAAGGGGGCCCCTACGAGCAGTACTTC.

This chain joins TRBV6-1 and TRBJ2-7, with no clear D. This CDR3 has 13 residues. The V and J ends lost 6 bases and 2 bases respectively, with 11 bases between them. Germline CDR1 MNHNS, CDR2 SASEGT. The CDR3 sequence is CASRPVGPYEQYF. The DNA for the CDR3 is TGTGCCAGCAGGCCAGTTGGCCCCTACGAGCAGTACTTC.

This clonotype was recorded a few times. The rearrangement uses TRBV27 and TRBJ1-1, with D unresolved. With 1 base removed from V and 0 bases from J, the gap between germline ends came to 6 bases. The germline gives CDR1 MNHEY, CDR2 SMNVEV (reference sequence). This CDR3 is built from 14 residues. CDR3 residues: CASSLYGLNTEAFF. The DNA of the CDR3 is TGTGCCAGCAGTTTATACGGGCTGAACACTGAAGCTTTCTTT.

This clonotype was counted only a few times. The chain employs TRBV20-1 and TRBJ2-2; the D is unclear. CDR1 is DFQATT, CDR2 SNEGSKA, per germline (reference sequence). The V gene lost 1 base and the J gene lost 1 base, with 10 bases spanning the gap. CDR3 length: 15 residues. This CDR3 is CSARVPGRNTGELFF. The CDR3 bases are TGCAGTGCTAGAGTCCCCGGACGGAACACCGGGGAGCTGTTTTTT.

This chain connects TRBV28 to TRBJ2-3; D remains unclear. The V gene lost 4 bases and the J gene lost 4 bases, with 12 bases spanning the gap. This CDR3 region has 14 residues. Germline-derived CDR1 and CDR2 are MDHEN and SYDVKM. CDR3 sequence (DNA): TGTGCCAGCAGTTCTCGACTTGGACCAGATACGCAGTATTTT. Translation: CASSSRLGPDTQYF.

The V call is TRBV4-2, the J call TRBJ2-7; 11 bases agree with TRBD2. Germline CDR1 and CDR2: LGHNA and YNFKEQ. The ends lost 4 bases at V and 1 base at J; junction bases unmatched: 12. This CDR3 is built from 18 residues. The CDR3 reads CASSRDPSSGGLSYEQYF. The DNA for the CDR3 is TGTGCCAGCAGCCGGGACCCTTCTAGCGGGGGGCTTTCCTACGAGCAGTACTTC.

The CDR3 DNA reads as TGTGCCAGCAGCACCCTGAAGCGGGGGCCCTCCTACAATGAGCAGTTCTTC. Its protein is CASSTLKRGPSYNEQFF. V and J are TRBV7-9 and TRBJ2-1; TRBD2 aligns across 8 bases. The length of the CDR3 is 17 residues. Germline loops: CDR1 SEHNR, CDR2 FQNEAQ (reference sequence). With 5 bases clipped from V and 0 bases from J, the junction kept 9 bases outside the gene matches.

The chain recombines TRBV29-1 with TRBJ2-5; possibly TRBD2 for D (6 bases). Germline loops: CDR1 SQVTM, CDR2 ANQGSEA. The CDR3 has 17 residues. V lost 0 bases and J lost 5, with 22 bases in between. The CDR3 DNA sequence: TGCAGCGTTGAAGATCTTAGGGTAGGAGGGTTCGACGAGACCCAGTACTTC. Protein: CSVEDLRVGGFDETQYF.

This clonotype was observed a handful of times. The chain is built from TRBV15 and TRBJ2-7; D remains unclear. The CDR3 consists of 14 residues. Between the trimmed V and J ends, which lost 3 bases and 7 bases, there was a span of 16 bases. From germline, CDR1 is LNHNV and CDR2 YYDKDF (reference sequence). CDR3 region: CATSRLLGKGEQYF. The CDR3 DNA follows: TGTGCCACCAGCAGGTTATTGGGTAAAGGTGAGCAGTACTTC. Complete variable domain (other parts from reference TRBV15 and TRBJ2-7): DAMVIQNPRYQVTQFGKPVTLSCSQTLNHNVMYWYQQKSSQAPKLLFHYYDKDFNNEADTPDNFQSRRPNTSFCFLDIRSPGLGDTAMYLCATSRLLGKGEQYFGPGTRLTVT.

This clonotype was recorded many times. The chain joins TRBV6-5 to TRBJ2-3, with no clear D. Germline lookup yields CDR1 MNHEY and CDR2 SVGAGI. V lost 6 bases to trimming and J lost 3 bases, with 7 bases between them. This CDR3 spans 12 amino acids. CDR3 amino acids: CASSVGTDTQYF. CDR3 nucleotide sequence: TGTGCCAGCAGCGTTGGGACAGATACGCAGTATTTT.

This clonotype has only a few counts. This chain connects TRBV4-1 to TRBJ2-5; D might be TRBD1 (5 bases). Germline V gives CDR1 MGHRA, CDR2 YSYEKL. Trimming took off 0 bases at V and 5 bases at J, with 19 bases between the two ends. The CDR3 consists of 17 residues. The CDR3 nucleotides are TGCGCCAGCAGCCAAGAAAATGGAGACAGTCCTCAGGAGACCCAGTACTTC. Protein product: CASSQENGDSPQETQYF.

The chain has TRBV5-6 and TRBJ2-3; D is uncertain. The CDR3 length is 16 residues. Trimming took 0 bases from V and 0 from J, leaving 11 bases between them. Germline lookup yields CDR1 SGHDT and CDR2 YYEEEE. CDR3 residues: CASSLAADLSTDTQYF. The CDR3 DNA sequence: TGTGCCAGCAGCTTGGCCGCGGACCTTAGCACAGATACGCAGTATTTT.

In this sample, this clonotype turned up a few times. The genes are TRBV6-1 and TRBJ2-3, with unresolved D. This CDR3 has 15 residues. The germline gives CDR1 MNHNS, CDR2 SASEGT. V lost 3 bases and J lost 0, with 10 bases in between. CDR3 protein: CASSDSPTSTDTQYF. The CDR3 DNA is TGTGCCAGCAGTGATAGCCCCACCAGCACAGATACGCAGTATTTT.

This chain joins TRBV4-1 and TRBJ2-3; TRBD2 matches 11 bases. CDR1 and CDR2 (germline): MGHRA, YSYEKL. V trimming: 4 bases; J trimming: 2 bases; junction bases outside the gene matches: 2. The CDR3 is 15 amino acids. The DNA of the CDR3 is TGCGCCAGCAGCCCACTAGCGGGGGCCACAGATACGCAGTATTTT. Its translation is CASSPLAGATDTQYF.

In its sample, this clonotype was seen a few times. This chain connects TRBV5-1 to TRBJ1-1; D unresolved. Germline CDR1 is SGHRS and CDR2 is YFSETQ. V was pared by 1 base and J by 0 bases, with 10 bases between. The CDR3 extends over 15 amino acids. The CDR3 spells CASSLNRDLNTEAFF. The CDR3, as DNA: TGCGCCAGCAGCTTGAACAGAGACTTGAACACTGAAGCTTTCTTT.

This chain connects TRBV4-1 to TRBJ1-1, with D unresolved. The V and J ends lost 1 base and 4 bases respectively, with 19 bases between them. From germline, CDR1 is MGHRA and CDR2 YSYEKL. This CDR3 spans 17 amino acids. CDR3 bases: TGCGCCAGCAGCCAAGCGTTGGATTATAGTGGTACCACTGAAGCTTTCTTT. Encoded protein: CASSQALDYSGTTEAFF.

The chain combines TRBV4-2 with TRBJ2-1, with D perhaps being TRBD1 or TRBD2 (5 bases each). This CDR3 region has 15 residues. The germline CDR1 and CDR2 sequences are LGHNA and YNFKEQ. The V end was cut by 0 bases, the J end by 4 bases, with 10 bases between. The DNA for the CDR3 is TGTGCCAGCAGCCAAGATCTCGAGGGGTACAATGAGCAGTTCTTC. This encodes CASSQDLEGYNEQFF.